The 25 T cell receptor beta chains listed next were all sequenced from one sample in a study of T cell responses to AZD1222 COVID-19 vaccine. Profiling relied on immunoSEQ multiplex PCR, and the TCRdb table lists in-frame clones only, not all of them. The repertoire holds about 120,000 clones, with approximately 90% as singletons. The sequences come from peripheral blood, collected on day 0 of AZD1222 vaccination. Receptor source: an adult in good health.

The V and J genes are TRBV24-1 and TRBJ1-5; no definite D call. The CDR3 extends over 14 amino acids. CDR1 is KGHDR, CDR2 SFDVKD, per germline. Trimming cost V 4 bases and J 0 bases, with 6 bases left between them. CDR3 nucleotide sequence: TGTGCCACCAGTGAGCATTATAGCAATCAGCCCCAGCATTTT. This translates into CATSEHYSNQPQHF.

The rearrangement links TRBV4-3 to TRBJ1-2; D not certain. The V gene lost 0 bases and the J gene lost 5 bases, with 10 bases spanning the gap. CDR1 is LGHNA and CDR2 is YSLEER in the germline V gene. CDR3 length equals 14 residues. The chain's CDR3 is CASSQEVQLYGYTF. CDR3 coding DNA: TGCGCCAGCAGCCAAGAGGTACAGTTGTATGGCTACACCTTC.

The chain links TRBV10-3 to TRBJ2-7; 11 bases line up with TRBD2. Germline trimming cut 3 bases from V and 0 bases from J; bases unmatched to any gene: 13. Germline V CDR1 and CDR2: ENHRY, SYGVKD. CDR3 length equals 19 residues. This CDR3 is CAISDSYVAGGLTSYEQYF. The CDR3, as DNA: TGTGCCATCAGTGACTCCTACGTAGCGGGAGGGCTTACCTCCTACGAGCAGTACTTC.

CDR3 sequence: CASHRGYTEAFF. The CDR3 DNA sequence: TGTGCCAGCCACCGAGGGTACACTGAAGCTTTCTTT. This chain joins TRBV6-5 and TRBJ1-1; D is uncertain. The CDR3 spans 12 residues. V lost 8 bases, J lost 3 bases, and 10 bases lay in between. Germline CDR1 and CDR2: MNHEY and SVGAGI.

The CDR3 region has the DNA TGTGCCAGCAGCTTAGGGACAGGGAACACTGAAGCTTTCTTT. Protein product: CASSLGTGNTEAFF. This chain joins TRBV7-2 and TRBJ1-1; 7 bases align to TRBD1. Germline CDR1 is SGHTA and CDR2 is FQGNSA. The V segment lost 1 base and the J segment 1 base; nucleotides outside the gene matches: 0. This CDR3 has 14 amino acids. The whole variable domain, remainder taken from reference TRBV7-2 and TRBJ1-1, is GAGVSQSPSNKVTEKGKDVELRCDPISGHTALYWYRQSLGQGLEFLIYFQGNSAPDKSGLPSDRFSAERTGGSVSTLTIQRTQQEDSAVYLCASSLGTGNTEAFFGQGTRLTVV.

The CDR3 nucleotides read TGCAGCGTTGATACCACAGGGGAGCTTGACTATGGCTACACCTTC. It encodes CSVDTTGELDYGYTF. The chain combines TRBV29-1 with TRBJ1-2, with 7 bases lining up with TRBD1. The germline V gene encodes CDR1 SQVTM and CDR2 ANQGSEA. Trimming removed 3 bases from V and 3 bases from J; junction bases left unmatched: 10. This CDR3 has 15 residues. The full variable domain, with the rest looked up from reference TRBV29-1 and TRBJ1-2, is SAVISQKPSRDICQRGTSLTIQCQVDSQVTMMFWYRQQPGQSLTLIATANQGSEATYESGFVIDKFPISRPNLTFSTLTVSNMSPEDSSIYLCSVDTTGELDYGYTFGSGTRLTVV.

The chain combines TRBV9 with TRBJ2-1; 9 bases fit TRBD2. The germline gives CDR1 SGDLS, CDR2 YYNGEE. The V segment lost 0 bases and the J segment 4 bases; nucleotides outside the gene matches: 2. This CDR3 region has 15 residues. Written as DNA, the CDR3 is TGTGCCAGCAGCGTAGTGCTAGCGGGGTACAATGAGCAGTTCTTC. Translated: CASSVVLAGYNEQFF.

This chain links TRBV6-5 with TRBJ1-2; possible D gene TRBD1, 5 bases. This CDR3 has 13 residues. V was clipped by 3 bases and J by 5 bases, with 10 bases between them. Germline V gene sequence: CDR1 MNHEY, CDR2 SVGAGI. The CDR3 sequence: CASSYKGLYGYTF. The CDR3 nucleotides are TGTGCCAGCAGTTATAAGGGGCTTTATGGCTACACCTTC.

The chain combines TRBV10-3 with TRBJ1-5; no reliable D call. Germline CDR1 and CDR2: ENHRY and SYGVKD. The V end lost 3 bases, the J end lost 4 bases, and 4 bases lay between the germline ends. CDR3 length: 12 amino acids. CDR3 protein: CAISDQNQPQHF. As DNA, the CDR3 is TGTGCCATCAGTGACCAGAATCAGCCCCAGCATTTT.

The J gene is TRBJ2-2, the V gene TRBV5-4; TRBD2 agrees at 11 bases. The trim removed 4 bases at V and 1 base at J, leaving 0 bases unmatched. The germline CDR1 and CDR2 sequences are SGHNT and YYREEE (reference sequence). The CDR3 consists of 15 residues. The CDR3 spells CASSGTSGNTGELFF. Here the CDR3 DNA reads TGTGCCAGCAGCGGGACTAGCGGGAACACCGGGGAGCTGTTTTTT. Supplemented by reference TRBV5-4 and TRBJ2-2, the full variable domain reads ETGVTQSPTHLIKTRGQQVTLRCSSQSGHNTVSWYQQALGQGPQFIFQYYREEENGRGNFPPRFSGLQFPNYSSELNVNALELDDSALYLCASSGTSGNTGELFFGEGSRLTVL.

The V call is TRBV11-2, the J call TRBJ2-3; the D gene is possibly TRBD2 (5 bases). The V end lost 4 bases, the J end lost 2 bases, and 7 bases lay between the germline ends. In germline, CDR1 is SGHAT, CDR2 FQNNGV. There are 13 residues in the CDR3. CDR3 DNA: TGTGCCAGCAGCTCTAGCCCCACAGATACGCAGTATTTT. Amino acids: CASSSSPTDTQYF.

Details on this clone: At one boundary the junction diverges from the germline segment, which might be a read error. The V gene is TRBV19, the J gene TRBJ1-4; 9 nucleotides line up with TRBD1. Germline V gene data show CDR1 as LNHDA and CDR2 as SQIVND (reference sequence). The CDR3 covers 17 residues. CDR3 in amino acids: CASSIRGQGVVNGKLFF. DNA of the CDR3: TGTGCCAGTAGTATTCGGGGACAGGGAGTCGTGAATGGAAAACTGTTTTTT.

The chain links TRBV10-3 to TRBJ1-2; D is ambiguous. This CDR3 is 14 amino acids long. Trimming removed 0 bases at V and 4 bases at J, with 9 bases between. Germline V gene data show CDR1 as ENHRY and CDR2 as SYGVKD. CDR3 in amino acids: CAISESRGLYGYTF. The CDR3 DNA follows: TGTGCCATCAGTGAGTCTCGAGGGCTCTATGGCTACACCTTC.

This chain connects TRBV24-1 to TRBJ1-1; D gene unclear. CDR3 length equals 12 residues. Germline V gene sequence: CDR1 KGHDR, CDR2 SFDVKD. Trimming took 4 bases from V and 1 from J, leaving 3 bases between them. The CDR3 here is CATSERNTEAFF. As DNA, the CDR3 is TGTGCCACCAGTGAACGGAACACTGAAGCTTTCTTT.

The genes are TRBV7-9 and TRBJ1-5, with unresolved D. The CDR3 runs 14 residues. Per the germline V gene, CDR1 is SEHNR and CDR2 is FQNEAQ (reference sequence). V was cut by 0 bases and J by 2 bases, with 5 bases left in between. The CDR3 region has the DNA TGTGCCAGCAGCTTAGCCTTCGGCAATCAGCCCCAGCATTTT. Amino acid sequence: CASSLAFGNQPQHF.

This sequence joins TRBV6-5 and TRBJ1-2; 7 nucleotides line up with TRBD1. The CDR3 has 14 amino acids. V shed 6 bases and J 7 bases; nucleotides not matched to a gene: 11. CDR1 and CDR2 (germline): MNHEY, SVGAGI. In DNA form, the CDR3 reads TGTGCCAGCAGCCGCGACAGGGCACGGGGTGGCTACACCTTC. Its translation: CASSRDRARGGYTF.

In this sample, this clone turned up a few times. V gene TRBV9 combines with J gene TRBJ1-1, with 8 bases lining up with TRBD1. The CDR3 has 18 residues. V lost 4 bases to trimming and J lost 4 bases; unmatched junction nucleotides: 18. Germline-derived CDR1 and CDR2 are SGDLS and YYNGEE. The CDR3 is CASSNSNGQGLGGTEAFF. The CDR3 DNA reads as TGTGCCAGCAGCAATTCTAATGGACAGGGATTAGGTGGCACTGAAGCTTTCTTT.

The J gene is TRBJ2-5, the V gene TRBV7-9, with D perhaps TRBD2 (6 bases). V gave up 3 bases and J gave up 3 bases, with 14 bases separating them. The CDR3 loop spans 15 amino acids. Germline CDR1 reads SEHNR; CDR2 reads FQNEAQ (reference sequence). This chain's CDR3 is CASSLRLAPKETQYF. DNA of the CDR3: TGTGCCAGCAGCTTGCGCCTAGCGCCCAAAGAGACCCAGTACTTC.

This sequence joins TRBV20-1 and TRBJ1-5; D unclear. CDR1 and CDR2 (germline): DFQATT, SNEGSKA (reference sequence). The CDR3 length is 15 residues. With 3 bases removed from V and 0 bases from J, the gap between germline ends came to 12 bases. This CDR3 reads CSASGQDYSNQPQHF. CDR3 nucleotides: TGCAGTGCTAGTGGGCAAGACTATAGCAATCAGCCCCAGCATTTT.

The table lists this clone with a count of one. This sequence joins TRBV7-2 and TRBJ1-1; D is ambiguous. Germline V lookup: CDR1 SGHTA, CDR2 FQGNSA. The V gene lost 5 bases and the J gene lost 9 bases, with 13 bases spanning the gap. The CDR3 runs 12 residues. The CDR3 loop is CASSPDRPQAFF. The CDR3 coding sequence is TGTGCCAGCAGCCCTGACCGGCCTCAAGCTTTCTTT.

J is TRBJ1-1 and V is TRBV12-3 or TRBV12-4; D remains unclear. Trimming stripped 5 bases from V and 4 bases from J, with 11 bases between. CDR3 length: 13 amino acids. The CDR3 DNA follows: TGTGCCAGCAGTCCCGGGATGGCCACTGAAGCTTTCTTT. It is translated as CASSPGMATEAFF.

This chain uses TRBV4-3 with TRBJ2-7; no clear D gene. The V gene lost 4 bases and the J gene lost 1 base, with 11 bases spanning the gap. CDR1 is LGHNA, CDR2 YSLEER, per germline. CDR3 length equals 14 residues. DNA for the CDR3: TGCGCCAGCAGCCCCGGATTGGGGTCCTACGAGCAGTACTTC. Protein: CASSPGLGSYEQYF.

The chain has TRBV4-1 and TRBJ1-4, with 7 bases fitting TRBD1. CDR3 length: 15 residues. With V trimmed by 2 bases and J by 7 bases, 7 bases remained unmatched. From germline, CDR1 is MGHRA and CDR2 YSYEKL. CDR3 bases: TGCGCCAGCAGCCAACCGATCGGGACAGCTGAAAAACTGTTTTTT. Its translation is CASSQPIGTAEKLFF.

This CDR3 reads CASSLEGLAGDEQFF. The CDR3 bases are TGCGCCAGCAGCTTGGAGGGCCTAGCGGGCGATGAGCAGTTCTTC. The chain recombines TRBV5-1 with TRBJ2-1; 8 bases agree with TRBD2. Germline CDR1 reads SGHRS; CDR2 reads YFSETQ. V dropped 0 bases and J dropped 8; count of bases not matched to a gene: 7. The CDR3 length is 15 residues.

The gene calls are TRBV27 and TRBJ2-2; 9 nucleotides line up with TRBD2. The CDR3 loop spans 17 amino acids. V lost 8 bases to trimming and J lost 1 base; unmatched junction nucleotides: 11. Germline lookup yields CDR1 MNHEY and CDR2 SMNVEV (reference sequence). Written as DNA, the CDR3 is TGTGCCAGCGCTGAGGCTAGCGGGAATCAGAACACCGGGGAGCTGTTTTTT. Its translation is CASAEASGNQNTGELFF.